The subject of this entry is one TCR beta chain. Its antigen is not known. A CD45RO/CCR7/CD25/CD127/CD95/CD27 panel sorted naive, central memory, regulatory and stem cell-like memory CD4+ cells. The study reverse transcribed the entire isolated RNA, so it sequenced expressed TCRB transcripts. The protocol was immunoSEQ multiplex PCR, while the TCRdb copy is restricted to in-frame clones and leaves out a portion. The sample has roughly 60,000 clones; around 63% are singletons. This entry comes from a study of beta chain features in type 1 diabetes. J gave up 6 bases and V 4 bases, and 5 bases lay outside the gene matches. The germline V gene encodes CDR1 SQVTM and CDR2 ANQGSEA. This CDR3 spans 13 amino acids. Study observations and caveats: When Type 1 diabetes patients were examined, their TCRB CDR3s proved moderately but significantly shorter in all four CD4+ subsets. Cells carrying high TCR expression could end up over-represented when cDNA is sequenced.

Sample: Tregs from blood. The clonotype was recovered from a woman aged 18-35 years in good health. The chain uses TRBV29-1 and TRBJ2-1, with 8 bases identical to TRBD2. The CDR3 spells CSVAGGVSNEQFF. The CDR3 DNA sequence: TGCAGCGTTGCCGGGGGGGTCTCCAATGAGCAGTTCTTC.